The present T cell receptor beta chain was sequenced within a study of lymphopenia after photon versus proton radiotherapy. Study-wide results and caveats: After the lymphocyte nadir, photon-treated repertoires showed oligoclonal expansion, especially of CD8+ Temra cells. Proton therapy kept repertoires fairly stable, unlike photons, which gained effector/memory cells. Post-nadir TCR diversity decline inversely tracked overall survival among those who died. Authors raise, but do not show, better survival with proton therapy.

As for this clone: What it binds is not known.

Some clones are missing from TCRdb's copy, which holds only in-frame ones; the method was immunoSEQ multiplex PCR. The data hold approximately 23,000 clones, with around 89% observed a single time. This CDR3 has 14 amino acids. Germline lookup yields CDR1 MNHEY and CDR2 SMNVEV (reference sequence). Trimming cost V 2 bases and J 4 bases, with 11 bases left between them. The sequencing used peripheral blood, collected from a patient treated with proton-based radiotherapy. V is TRBV27 and J is TRBJ1-2, with D possibly matching TRBD1 (6 bases). This TCR was recovered from an elderly man with esophageal cancer. CDR3 DNA: TGTGCCAGCAGTTTACGGGGGGCGTCCTATGGCTACACCTTC. It codes for CASSLRGASYGYTF.